This T cell receptor beta chain was profiled in a study of follicular helper T cells after annual influenza vaccination. Time point denoted: 2014-2015 season, pre-vaccination. The assay was immunoSEQ multiplex PCR, and TCRdb's table has in-frame clones only and misses some. The table has some 8,200 clones, roughly four fifths seen once. The ends lost 4 bases at V and 3 bases at J; junction bases unmatched: 4. Looked up from germline, CDR1 is KGHSH and CDR2 is LQKENI. The CDR3 has 14 residues. This sequence originates from an adult who received the influenza vaccine. The source material was CXCR5+ CD38- circulating T follicular helper cells from blood, sampled on the day of influenza vaccination. Subset given: circulating Tfh, non-naive CD4+CXCR5+PD-1+ (ICOS+CD38+ or ICOS-CD38-). The chain combines TRBV18 with TRBJ2-5; TRBD1 matches at 8 bases. The CDR3 sequence is CASSRSTGEETQYF. The CDR3 coding sequence is TGTGCCAGCTCACGCTCGACAGGGGAAGAGACCCAGTACTTC. The whole variable domain, remainder taken from reference TRBV18 and TRBJ2-5, is NAGVMQNPRHLVRRRGQEARLRCSPMKGHSHVYWYRQLPEEGLKFMVYLQKENIIDESGMPKERFSAEFPKEGPSILRIQQVVRGDSAAYFCASSRSTGEETQYFGPGTRLLVL.